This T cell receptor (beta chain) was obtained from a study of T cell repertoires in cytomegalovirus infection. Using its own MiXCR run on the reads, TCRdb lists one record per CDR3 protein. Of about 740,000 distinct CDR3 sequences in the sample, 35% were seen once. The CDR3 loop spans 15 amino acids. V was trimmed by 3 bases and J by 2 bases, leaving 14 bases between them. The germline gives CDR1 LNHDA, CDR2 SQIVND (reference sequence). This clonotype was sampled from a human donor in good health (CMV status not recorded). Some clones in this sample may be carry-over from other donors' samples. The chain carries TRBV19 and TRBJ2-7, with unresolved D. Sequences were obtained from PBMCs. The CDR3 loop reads CASSISQAATYEQYF. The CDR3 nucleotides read TGTGCCAGTAGTATCTCCCAAGCCGCTACCTACGAGCAGTACTTC.